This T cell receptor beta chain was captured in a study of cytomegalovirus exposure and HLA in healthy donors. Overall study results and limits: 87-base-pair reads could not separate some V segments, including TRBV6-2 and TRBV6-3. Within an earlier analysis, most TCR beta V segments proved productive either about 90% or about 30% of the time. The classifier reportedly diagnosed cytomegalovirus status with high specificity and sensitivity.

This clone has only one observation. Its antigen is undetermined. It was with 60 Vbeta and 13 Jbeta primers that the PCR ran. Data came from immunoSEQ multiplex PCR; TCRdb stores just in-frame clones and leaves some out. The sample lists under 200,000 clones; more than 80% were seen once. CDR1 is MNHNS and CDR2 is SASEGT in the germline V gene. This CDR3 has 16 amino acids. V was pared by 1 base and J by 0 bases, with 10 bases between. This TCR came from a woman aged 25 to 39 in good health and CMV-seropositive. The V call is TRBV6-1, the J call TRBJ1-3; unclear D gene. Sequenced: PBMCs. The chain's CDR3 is CASSEGLSSSGNTIYF. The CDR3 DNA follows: TGTGCCAGCAGTGAAGGCTTAAGTAGCTCTGGAAACACCATATATTTT.